A single sample gave rise to the 12 T cell receptor delta chains below, sequenced in a study of gamma-delta T cells after stem cell transplantation (dated by TCRdb to 2016 to 2017). The protocol used for the library was RT-PCR. The reads were generated on an Illumina MiSeq. The public reads were reprocessed by TCRdb using CATT, and rows of matching DNA were later combined. The sample table shows over 9,000 delta-chain clones, and 1% to 1.5% are seen once. 10% to 13% of the sample comes from the top ten. The sequencing input was gamma-delta T cells. Receptors originate from a human donor. It is not recorded whose cells these are; they may come from a transplant donor.

This clone has more than one count but fewer than ten. A much larger clonotype is one base distant, so this may be a read error. This chain uses TRDV2 with TRDJ2; 11 bases fit TRDD3. CDR1 and CDR2 from the germline V gene are GEAIGNYY and EKD. The CDR3 has 23 residues. V gave up 4 bases and J gave up 6 bases; unmatched junction bases: 30. CDR3 region: CACEPVLKPSLSTGGYMAAQLFF. DNA for the CDR3: TGTGCCTGTGAGCCCGTACTCAAACCCTCCCTATCTACTGGGGGATATATGGCAGCACAACTCTTCTTT.

By sample fraction, this clone is medium-sized. The chain employs TRDV2 and TRDJ1; 7 bases align to TRDD3. CDR1 GEAIGNYY and CDR2 EKD come from the germline V gene. With V trimmed by 3 bases and J by 0 bases, 9 bases remained unmatched. This CDR3 contains 16 residues. CDR3 bases: TGTGCCTGTGACTCCCTGGGGGGATCGTACACCGATAAACTCATCTTT. This encodes CACDSLGGSYTDKLIF.

This rearrangement joins TRDV2 to TRDJ1, with 13 bases identical to TRDD3. With V trimmed by 2 bases and J by 0 bases, 11 bases remained unmatched. Per the germline V gene, CDR1 is GEAIGNYY and CDR2 is EKD. The CDR3 extends over 19 amino acids. The CDR3 loop reads CACDMVLGDTREHTDKLIF. The CDR3 nucleotides read TGTGCCTGTGACATGGTACTGGGGGATACGCGCGAGCACACCGATAAACTCATCTTT.

This clone has just a few counts. The mismatch at residue 14 between this DNA's translation and the TCRdb protein of a much larger clone likely reflects a read error; the protein shown is translated from the DNA. The chain has TRDV2 and TRDJ1, with 7 nucleotides matching TRDD3. The CDR3 has 15 residues. Per germline, CDR1 GEAIGNYY and CDR2 EKD. The CDR3 spells CACDTVGGRTDKLTF. The CDR3 DNA sequence: TGTGCCTGTGACACCGTTGGGGGAAGAACCGATAAACTCACCTTT.

For this clone: This clone may be a read error of a much larger clone one base away. Other DNA sequences in this sample translate to the same CDR3. V usage is TRDV2 and J usage is TRDJ1; tentative D call: TRDD3 (5 bases). The CDR3 totals 15 residues. Deletions cut 3 bases from V and 2 bases from J, with 15 bases between. The V gene's germline CDR1 is GEAIGNYY and CDR2 EKD. The DNA of the CDR3 is TGTGCCTGTGACGGATTACTAGGGGGTACCGATAAACTCATCTTT. Protein sequence: CACDGLLGGTDKLIF.

This clone was picked up a small number of times. TCRdb's protein, taken from a much larger clone, differs from this DNA's translation at residue 11, likely owing to a read error; the protein displayed comes from the DNA. J is TRDJ3 and V is TRDV2; no reliable D call. V lost 0 bases and J lost 5, with 16 bases in between. CDR3 length equals 18 residues. Germline V gene data show CDR1 as GEAIGNYY and CDR2 as EKD. The CDR3 DNA sequence: TGTGCCTGTGACACCGTGCGGAGTAGGGACCGGGACACCCGACAGATGTTTTTC. Amino acid sequence: CACDTVRSRDRDTRQMFF.

In regard to this clone: A far larger clone is one base from this, pointing to a likely read error. The rearrangement joins TRDV2 to TRDJ1; 12 positions match TRDD3. CDR1 and CDR2 from the germline V gene are GEAIGNYY and EKD. V gave up 5 bases and J gave up 3 bases; unmatched junction bases: 6. The CDR3 is 15 amino acids. CDR3 nucleotide sequence: TGTGCCTGTGGATTACTGGGGGATACTGCCGATAAACTCATCTTT. Its translation: CACGLLGDTADKLIF.

About this clone: A read error likely explains why the TCRdb protein, taken from a much larger clone, differs from this DNA's translation at residue 5; the protein shown is translated from the DNA. The chain joins TRDV2 to TRDJ1; 8 bases are a match to TRDD3. After removal of 3 bases from V and 1 base from J, the junction contained 12 bases not matched to a gene. CDR1 and CDR2 from the germline V gene are GEAIGNYY and EKD. The length of the CDR3 is 17 residues. CDR3 coding DNA: TGTGCCTGTGACGCGCTTCTGGGGGACCCTGGCACCGATAAACTCATCTTT. It encodes CACDALLGDPGTDKLIF.

This clone was detected only a few times. TCRdb lists the protein of a much larger clone for this DNA, which differs at residue 17, so this is likely a read error; the protein given here is translated from the DNA itself. The chain employs TRDV2 and TRDJ1, with TRDD3 identical over 10 bases. CDR1 and CDR2 (germline): GEAIGNYY, EKD. The CDR3 consists of 18 residues. CDR3 DNA sequence: TGTGCCTGTGACATGGTTACTGGGGGATCTTTGTACACCGATAAACTCACCTTT. Residues: CACDMVTGGSLYTDKLTF.

In regard to this clone: A read error may be the cause here, since a much bigger clone is one base away. This rearrangement joins TRDV2 to TRDJ1; possibly TRDD3 for D (6 bases). Germline lookup yields CDR1 GEAIGNYY and CDR2 EKD. Between the trimmed V and J ends, which lost 0 bases and 0 bases, there was a span of 25 bases. This CDR3 region has 20 residues. Written as DNA, the CDR3 is TGTGCCTGTGACACCGTTGAGACGGGGGTGATGGGGGGTCACACCGATAAACTCATCTTT. It yields the protein CACDTVETGVMGGHTDKLIF.

In the case of this clone: For this DNA, TCRdb reports the protein of a much larger clone, which diverges at residue 4, most likely from a read error; the protein presented here is translated directly from the DNA. The V call is TRDV2, the J call TRDJ1, with TRDD3 matching over 7 bases. V was pared by 5 bases and J by 0 bases, with 17 bases of the junction left unmatched. The CDR3 runs 18 residues. CDR1 is GEAIGNYY, CDR2 EKD, per germline. CDR3 DNA sequence: TGTGCCTGTGGCTCCATACTGGGGTTTCTTGGGGACACCGATAAACTCATCTTT. Protein: CACGSILGFLGDTDKLIF.

This clone was recorded a few times. With a much larger clone just one base away, this may be a read error. At the DNA level, this CDR3 is encoded by other sequences in the same sample as well. The CDR3 loop is CACDTVASLGDLTRTDKLIF. The CDR3 region has the DNA TGTGCCTGTGACACCGTAGCCTCACTGGGAGACCTCACGCGCACCGATAAACTCATCTTT. This chain uses TRDV2 with TRDJ1; weak D call: TRDD3 (6 bases). CDR1 GEAIGNYY and CDR2 EKD come from the germline V gene. The CDR3 has 20 amino acids. Trimming left V 0 bases short and J 1 base short, with 26 bases between.